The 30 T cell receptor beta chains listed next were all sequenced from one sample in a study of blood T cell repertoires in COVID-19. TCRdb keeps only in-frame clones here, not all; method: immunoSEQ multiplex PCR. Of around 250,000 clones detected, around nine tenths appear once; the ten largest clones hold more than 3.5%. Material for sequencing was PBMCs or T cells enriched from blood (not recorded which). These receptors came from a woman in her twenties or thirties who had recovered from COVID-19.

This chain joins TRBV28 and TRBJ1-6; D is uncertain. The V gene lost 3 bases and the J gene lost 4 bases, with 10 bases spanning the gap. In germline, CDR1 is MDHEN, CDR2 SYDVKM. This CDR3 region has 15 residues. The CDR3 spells CASSLLTPYNSPLHF. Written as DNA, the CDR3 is TGTGCCAGCAGTTTGTTGACACCGTATAATTCACCCCTCCACTTT.

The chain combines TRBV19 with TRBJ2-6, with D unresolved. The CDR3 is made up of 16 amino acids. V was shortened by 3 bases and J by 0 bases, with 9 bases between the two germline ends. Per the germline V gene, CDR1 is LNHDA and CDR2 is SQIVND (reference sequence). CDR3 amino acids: CASSISGGSGANVLTF. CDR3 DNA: TGTGCCAGTAGTATTAGTGGCGGCTCTGGGGCCAACGTCCTGACTTTC.

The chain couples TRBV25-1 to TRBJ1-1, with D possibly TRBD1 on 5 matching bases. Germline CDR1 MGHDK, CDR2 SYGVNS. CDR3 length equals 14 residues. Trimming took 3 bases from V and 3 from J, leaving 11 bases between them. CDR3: CASSDLGGDTEAFF. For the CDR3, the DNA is TGTGCCAGCAGTGACCTCGGGGGAGACACTGAAGCTTTCTTT.

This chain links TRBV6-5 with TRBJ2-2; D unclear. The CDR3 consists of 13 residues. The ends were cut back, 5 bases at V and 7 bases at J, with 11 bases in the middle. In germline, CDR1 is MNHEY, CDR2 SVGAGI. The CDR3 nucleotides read TGTGCCAGCAGTCTGAGGAACGGCGGGGAGCTGTTTTTT. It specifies CASSLRNGGELFF.

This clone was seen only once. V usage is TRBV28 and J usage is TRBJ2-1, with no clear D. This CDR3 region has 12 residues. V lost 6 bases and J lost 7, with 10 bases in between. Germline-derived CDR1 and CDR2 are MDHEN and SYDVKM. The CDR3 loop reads CASRLSANEQFF. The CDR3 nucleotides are TGTGCCAGCAGACTATCAGCTAATGAGCAGTTCTTC.

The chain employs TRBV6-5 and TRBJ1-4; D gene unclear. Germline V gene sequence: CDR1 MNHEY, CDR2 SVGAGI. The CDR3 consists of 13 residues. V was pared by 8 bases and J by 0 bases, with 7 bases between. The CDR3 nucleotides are TGTGCCAGCCTCGGGGCAACTAATGAAAAACTGTTTTTT. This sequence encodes CASLGATNEKLFF.

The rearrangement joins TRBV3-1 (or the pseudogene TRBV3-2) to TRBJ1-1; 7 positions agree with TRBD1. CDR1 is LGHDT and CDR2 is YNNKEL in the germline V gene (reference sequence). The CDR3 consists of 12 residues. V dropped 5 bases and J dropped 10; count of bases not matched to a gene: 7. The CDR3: CASSSTGAGAFF. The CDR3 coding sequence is TGTGCCAGCAGCTCCACAGGGGCCGGAGCTTTCTTT.

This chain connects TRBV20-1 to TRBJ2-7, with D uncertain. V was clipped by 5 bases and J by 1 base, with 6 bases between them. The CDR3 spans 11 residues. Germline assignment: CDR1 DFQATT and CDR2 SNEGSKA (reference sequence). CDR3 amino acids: CSALLSYEQYF. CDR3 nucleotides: TGCAGTGCTCTACTGTCCTACGAGCAGTACTTC.

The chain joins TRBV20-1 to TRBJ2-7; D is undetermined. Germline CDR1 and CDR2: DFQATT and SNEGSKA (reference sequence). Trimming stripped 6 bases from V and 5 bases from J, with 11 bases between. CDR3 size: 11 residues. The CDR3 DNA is TGCAGTGCCAAGAGGTTAGACGAGCAGTACTTC. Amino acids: CSAKRLDEQYF.

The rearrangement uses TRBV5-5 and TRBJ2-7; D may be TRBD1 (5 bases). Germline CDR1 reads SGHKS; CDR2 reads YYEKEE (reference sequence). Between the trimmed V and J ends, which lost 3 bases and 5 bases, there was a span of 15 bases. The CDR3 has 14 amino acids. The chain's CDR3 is CASSSLGATNEQYF. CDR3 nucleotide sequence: TGTGCCAGCAGCTCCCTAGGGGCTACGAACGAGCAGTACTTC.

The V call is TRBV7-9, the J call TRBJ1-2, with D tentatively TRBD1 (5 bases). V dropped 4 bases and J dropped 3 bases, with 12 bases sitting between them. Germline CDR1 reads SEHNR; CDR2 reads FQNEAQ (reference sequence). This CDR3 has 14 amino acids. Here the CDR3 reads CASSSGRGDYGYTF. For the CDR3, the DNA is TGTGCCAGCAGCTCCGGGAGGGGAGACTATGGCTACACCTTC.

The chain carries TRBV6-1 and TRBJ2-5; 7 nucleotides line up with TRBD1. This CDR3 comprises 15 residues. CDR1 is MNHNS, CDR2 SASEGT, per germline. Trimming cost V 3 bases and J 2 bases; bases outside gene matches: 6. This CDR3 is CASSEQGGRQETQYF. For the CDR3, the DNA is TGTGCCAGCAGTGAGCAAGGGGGCAGACAAGAGACCCAGTACTTC.

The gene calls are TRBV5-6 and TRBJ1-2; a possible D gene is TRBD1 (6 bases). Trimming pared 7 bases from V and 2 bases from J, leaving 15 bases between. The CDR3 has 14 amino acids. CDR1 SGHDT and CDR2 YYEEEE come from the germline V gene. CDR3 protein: CASSRNRDNYGYTF. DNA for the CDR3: TGTGCCAGCTCGCGAAACAGGGACAACTATGGCTACACCTTC.

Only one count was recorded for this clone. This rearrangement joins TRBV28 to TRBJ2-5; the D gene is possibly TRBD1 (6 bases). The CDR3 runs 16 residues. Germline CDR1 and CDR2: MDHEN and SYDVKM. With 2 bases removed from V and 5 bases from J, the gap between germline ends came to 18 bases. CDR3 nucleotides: TGTGCCAGCAGTTTAGGGGGCCAGGGTCTCCCGGAGACCCAGTACTTC. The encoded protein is CASSLGGQGLPETQYF.

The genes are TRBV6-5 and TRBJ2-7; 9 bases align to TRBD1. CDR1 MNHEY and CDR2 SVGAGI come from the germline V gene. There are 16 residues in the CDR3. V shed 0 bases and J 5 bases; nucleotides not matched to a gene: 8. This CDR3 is CASSYSGGTGNHEQYF. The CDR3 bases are TGTGCCAGCAGTTACTCGGGAGGGACAGGGAACCACGAGCAGTACTTC.

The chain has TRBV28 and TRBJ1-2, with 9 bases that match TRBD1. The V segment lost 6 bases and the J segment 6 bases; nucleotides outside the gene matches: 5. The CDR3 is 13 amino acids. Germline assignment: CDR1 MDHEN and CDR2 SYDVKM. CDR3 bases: TGTGCCAGCAGCCCGGACAGGGGCGATGGCTACACCTTC. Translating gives CASSPDRGDGYTF.

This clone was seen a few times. The CDR3 DNA follows: TGTGCCAGCAGCCACGGACAGGGTGGGGAAAAACTGTTTTTT. Amino acids: CASSHGQGGEKLFF. The gene calls are TRBV7-8 and TRBJ1-4, with 8 bases identical to TRBD1. Germline V gene data show CDR1 as SGHVS and CDR2 as FQNEAQ. V gave up 5 bases and J gave up 8 bases; unmatched junction bases: 7. The CDR3 loop spans 14 amino acids.

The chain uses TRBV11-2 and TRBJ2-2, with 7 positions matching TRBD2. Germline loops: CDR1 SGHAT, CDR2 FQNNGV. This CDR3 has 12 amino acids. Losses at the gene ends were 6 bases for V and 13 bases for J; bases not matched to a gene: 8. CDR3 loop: CASRQSGLRLFF. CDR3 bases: TGTGCCAGCAGGCAGTCGGGACTAAGGCTGTTTTTT.

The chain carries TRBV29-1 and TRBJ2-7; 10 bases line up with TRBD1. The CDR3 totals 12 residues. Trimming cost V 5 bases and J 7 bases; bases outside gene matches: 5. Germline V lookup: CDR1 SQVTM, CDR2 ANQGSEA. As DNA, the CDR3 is TGCAGCGTTCGACAGGGGGCTGGGGAGCAGTACTTC. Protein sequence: CSVRQGAGEQYF.

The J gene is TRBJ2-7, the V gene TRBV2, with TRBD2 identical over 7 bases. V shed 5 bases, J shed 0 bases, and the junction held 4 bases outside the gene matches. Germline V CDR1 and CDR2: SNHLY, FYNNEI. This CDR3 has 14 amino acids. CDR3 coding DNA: TGTGCCAGCAGTCCTGAGCGGGACTCCTACGAGCAGTACTTC. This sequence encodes CASSPERDSYEQYF.

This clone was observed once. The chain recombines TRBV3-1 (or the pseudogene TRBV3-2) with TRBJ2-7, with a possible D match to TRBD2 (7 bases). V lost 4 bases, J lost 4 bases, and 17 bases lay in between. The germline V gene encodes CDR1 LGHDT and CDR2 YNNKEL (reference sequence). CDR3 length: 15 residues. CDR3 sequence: CASSPGWGGRYEQYF. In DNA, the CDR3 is TGTGCCAGCAGCCCTGGGTGGGGGGGCCGTTACGAGCAGTACTTC.

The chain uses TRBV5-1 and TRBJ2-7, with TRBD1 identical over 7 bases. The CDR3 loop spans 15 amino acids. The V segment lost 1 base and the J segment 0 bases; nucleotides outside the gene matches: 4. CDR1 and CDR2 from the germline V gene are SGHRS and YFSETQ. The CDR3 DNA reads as TGCGCCAGCAGCTTGTCGGGACAGTACTCCTACGAGCAGTACTTC. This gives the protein CASSLSGQYSYEQYF.

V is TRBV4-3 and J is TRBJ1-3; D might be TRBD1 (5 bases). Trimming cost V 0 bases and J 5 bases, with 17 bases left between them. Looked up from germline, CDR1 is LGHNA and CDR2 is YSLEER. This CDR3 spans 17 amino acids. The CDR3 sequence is CASSQDFQGPLRNTIYF. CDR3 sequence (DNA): TGCGCCAGCAGCCAAGATTTCCAGGGTCCGTTGAGAAACACCATATATTTT.

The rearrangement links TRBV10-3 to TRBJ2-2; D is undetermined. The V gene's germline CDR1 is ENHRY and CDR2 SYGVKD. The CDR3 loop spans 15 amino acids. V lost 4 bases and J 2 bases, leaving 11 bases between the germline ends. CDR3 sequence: CAISGTTTNTGELFF. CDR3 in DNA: TGTGCCATCAGTGGTACGACAACTAACACCGGGGAGCTGTTTTTT.

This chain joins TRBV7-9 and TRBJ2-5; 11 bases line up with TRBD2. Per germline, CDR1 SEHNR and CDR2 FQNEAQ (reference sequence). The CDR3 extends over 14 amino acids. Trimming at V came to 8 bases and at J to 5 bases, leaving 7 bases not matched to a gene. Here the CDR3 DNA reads TGTGCCAGCGGCCTAGCGGGAGGAGGGGAGACCCAGTACTTC. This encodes CASGLAGGGETQYF.

CDR3 in DNA: TGTGCCAGCTATGCAGGGGTGAGTGGGGCCAACGTCCTGACTTTC. Its protein is CASYAGVSGANVLTF. J is TRBJ2-6 and V is TRBV18; a possible D gene is TRBD1 (6 bases). Germline V CDR1 and CDR2: KGHSH, LQKENI. CDR3 length equals 15 residues. V was pared by 7 bases and J by 3 bases, with 13 bases between.

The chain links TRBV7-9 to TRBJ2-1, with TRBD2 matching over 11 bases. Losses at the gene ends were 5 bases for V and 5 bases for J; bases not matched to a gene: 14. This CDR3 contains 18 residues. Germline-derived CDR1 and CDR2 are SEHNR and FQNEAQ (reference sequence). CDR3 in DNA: TGTGCCAGCAGCCTACTAGCGGGAGAGTCCGATCGTCACAATGAGCAGTTCTTC. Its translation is CASSLLAGESDRHNEQFF.

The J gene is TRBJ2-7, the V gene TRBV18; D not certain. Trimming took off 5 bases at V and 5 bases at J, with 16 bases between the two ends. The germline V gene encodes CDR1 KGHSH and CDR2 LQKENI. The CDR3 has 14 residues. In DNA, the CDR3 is TGTGCCAGCTCATCGAATTTCAGGTATGACGAGCAGTACTTC. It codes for CASSSNFRYDEQYF.

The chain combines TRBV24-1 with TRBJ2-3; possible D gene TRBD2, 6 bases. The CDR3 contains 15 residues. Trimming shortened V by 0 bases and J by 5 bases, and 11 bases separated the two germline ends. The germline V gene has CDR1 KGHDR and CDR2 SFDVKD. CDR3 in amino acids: CATSDLGGMGDTQYF. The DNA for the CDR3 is TGTGCCACCAGTGATTTGGGGGGGATGGGAGATACGCAGTATTTT.

DNA of the CDR3: TGTGCCAGCAGCTTACTAGGACAGGGACTGGGTCAGCCCCAGCATTTT. Protein product: CASSLLGQGLGQPQHF. The V gene is TRBV6-2 or TRBV6-3, the J gene TRBJ1-5, with 8 positions matching TRBD1. The CDR3 extends over 16 amino acids. Losses at the gene ends were 6 bases for V and 6 bases for J; bases not matched to a gene: 13. The V gene's germline CDR1 is MNHEY and CDR2 SVGEGT.